This T cell receptor (beta chain) was captured by sequencing in a study of cytomegalovirus exposure and HLA in healthy donors. The PCR contained 60 Vbeta and 13 Jbeta primers. Sequenced by immunoSEQ multiplex PCR; TCRdb stores in-frame clones only, minus some. The sample lists 150,000 to 200,000 clones; approximately 78% were seen once. This clone was observed a few times. The CDR3 runs to 14 residues. V gave up 3 bases and J gave up 7 bases; unmatched junction bases: 4. Germline CDR1 and CDR2: SGDLS and YYNGEE. Material: PBMCs. This rearrangement joins TRBV9 to TRBJ2-1; 10 bases fit TRBD2. This sequence was found in a girl between 2 and 10 years old in good health and CMV-seropositive. The CDR3 region is CASSAGLAKNEQFF. CDR3 DNA: TGTGCCAGCAGCGCGGGACTAGCGAAAAATGAGCAGTTCTTC.